This TCR beta chain derives from a study of cytomegalovirus exposure and HLA in healthy donors (dated by TCRdb to between 2016 and 2019). About the full investigation: According to an earlier analysis of around 600 of the donors, some 180 million T cells yielded roughly 100 million unique TCR beta sequences and 250 to 350 Gb of sequence data. An early release that covered 500 to 800 HLA-typed donors contained approximately 300 gigabases of sequencing data and tens of millions of unique TCR sequences. Among the roughly 400 genotyped donors, 81% belonged to the genetic ancestry cluster associated with self-reported Caucasian donors. The aim of the study was to test whether cataloging public T cell receptors could identify signatures of past pathogen exposure. The T cell repertoires of around 670 subjects were profiled by immunosequencing and related to cytomegalovirus serostatus. A separate validation cohort of 100 to 150 different subjects was used in addition to the roughly 670-subject first cohort. To predict cytomegalovirus infection status, the study brought together high-throughput TCR immunosequencing, statistical association of individual TCRs with disease status, and machine learning. To study patterns of TCR occurrence, a later analysis re-analyzed previously published TCR beta repertoires from several hundred donors and added high-resolution HLA genotyping. In the later analysis, no new phenotypic data were used to find candidate immune exposures; instead, reliance was placed on TCR beta sequences and their occurrence across donors. An earlier analysis of fewer than 750 of the donors used high-throughput TCR beta sequencing to judge whether each TCR beta V gene segment behaved as functional or pseudogenic. Alongside the repertoire data, information on donor age, sex, ethnicity and CMV serostatus was compiled. A later genetic analysis used genome-wide SNP genotypes for 398 of the 666 donors, treating that subset as a discovery cohort. All discovery cohort repertoires had been generated on a single sequencing platform. Class I and class II HLA loci were covered by the typing at four-digit resolution. The number of typed donors differed by locus: about 629-640 for A, B, C, DRB1 and DQB1; 500 to 550 for DQA1; 606 for DPA1; and about 470 for DPB1. Because of strong linkage in the cohort, four or five DR-DQ haplotypes were treated as single units for association and clustering. Across 398 genotyped donors of the cohort, an average of about 200,000 unique TCR beta nucleotide sequences per donor were sequenced, and about a sixth of those sequences were non-productive. General conclusions and limits of the study: This cohort had only TCR beta chains sequenced, and the lack of alpha or paired-chain data limited which features could be detected. Linkage disequilibrium might explain the correlated functional status among segregating V segments, but an unknown experimental factor could not be ruled out. A later analysis reported that several top co-occurrence clusters appeared linked to parvovirus B19, influenza, CMV and Epstein-Barr virus. In a later genetic analysis, a missense DCLRE1C variant was associated with V-gene and J-gene trimming of TCR beta chains, and the association was replicated in an independent cohort. Because the 87-base-pair reads could not distinguish some IMGT-functional V segments, including TRBV6-2 and TRBV6-3, those segments were excluded. A further reported finding was that TCR beta sequences accurately predicted the HLA-A and HLA-B alleles for most subjects in the first cohort. The presence/absence analyses assumed that sequencing depth was roughly uniform across donors, and that assumption may not be true. Most TCR sequences were seen in very few donors, while some public TCRs were found in many individuals. When HLA alleles, especially DR and DQ, strongly co-occurred, attributing TCR associations to individual alleles was difficult. The earlier analysis of approximately 590 of the donors excluded 15 to 20 rarely observed V segments, including chromosome 9 orphons, because counts were too low. At a false discovery rate of 0.05, a later analysis linked approximately 18,000 TCR beta sequences to specific HLA alleles. According to a later analysis, most CMV-associated TCR beta chains appeared to be HLA-restricted, and the HLA associations seemed to be driven largely by CMV exposure. According to a later genetic analysis, donors in an Asian-associated ancestry cluster had fewer N-insertions in productive TCRs than the roughly 670-donor mean. For the cohort, immune exposure information was limited to CMV serostatus. The classifier was reported to diagnose cytomegalovirus status with high specificity and sensitivity in both the original cohort and the validation cohort. In an earlier analysis of a few hundred of the donors, most TCR beta V segments were observed in productive rearrangements about 87% or about 30% of the time, broadly matching IMGT annotations. A cluster of highly shared sequence variants was judged likely to be a technical artifact of the sequencing pipeline. Because HLA typing was unavailable for some donors at each locus, only the typed subset was used in association tests. In the study, some 160 TCR beta chains were listed as associated with cytomegalovirus. The authors suggested that the approach could potentially be extended to other disease states and immunological phenotypes. A few of the identified cytomegalovirus-associated TCR beta chains were confirmed in vitro to be specific for cytomegalovirus antigens. In a later analysis, HLA-associated TCR beta chains were found to be more clonally expanded and to have lower generation probabilities than equally common non-associated chains. In a later analysis, TCR association rates were found to vary across HLA loci, with the most associated TCRs seen for DRB1 alleles and the fewest for HLA-C alleles.

In total, over 600 healthy bone marrow donors made up the cohort. At the time of sampling, all cohort members were nominally healthy, though unrecorded immune exposures were likely present. The donor was CMV seropositive and was included in the group of approximately 300 seropositive cohort members. A peripheral blood sample was collected from each donor, and TCR beta sequencing was performed on peripheral blood mononuclear cells. The Qiagen DNeasy Blood Extraction Kit was used to extract genomic DNA from the blood cell samples. Library prep was done by the immunoSEQ multiplex PCR assay. For the multiplex PCR, a mixture combining 60 forward primers for TCR Vbeta segments and 13 reverse primers for TCR Jbeta segments was used. Amplification of the CDR3 region of rearranged TCR beta genes was performed with a multiplex PCR assay on genomic DNA. On the Illumina HiSeq System, the amplified TCR beta libraries were sequenced as 87-base-pair reads. Concerning the study's data processing: In a later analysis, 70 million to 95 million unique TCR beta chains were counted across the roughly 610 repertoires, and roughly 11 million of these chains were shared by at least two donors. Raw reads were error-corrected and collapsed into unique sequences by a nearest-neighbor algorithm in which closely related sequences were merged to remove PCR and sequencing errors. CDR3 sequences were aligned to IMGT reference sequences to assign V, D and J gene segments. For a sequence to be retained, a match of at least six nucleotides to both a V gene segment and a J gene segment was required. A rearrangement counted as productive if the CDR3 had no stop codons and remained in frame with V and J, and every other rearrangement counted as non-productive. CDR3 was defined by IMGT convention, running from the second conserved V-encoded cysteine to the conserved J-encoded phenylalanine. Sequences without an unambiguous match to a single V gene segment were excluded from the earlier analysis of several hundred of the donors. An earlier analysis of a few hundred of the donors called V segments functional above 56.7% productive rearrangements and segregating when the between-donor standard deviation exceeded 5%. To diagnose cytomegalovirus status from the catalog of TCR beta chain sequences, a statistical classification framework was built. A later analysis assigned V and J genes by comparing TCR nucleotide sequences with IMGT/GENE-DB human TR gene sequences. A later analysis assigned CDR3 sequences and most-parsimonious VDJ recombination scenarios with the TCRdist pipeline. A later analysis defined each TCR beta chain by its CDR3 amino acid sequence plus V-gene family, and excluded reads lacking a unique V-gene family. A later analysis removed 500 to 650 highly shared, low-generation-probability nucleotide sequences to deal with suspected cross-contamination and a sequencing artifact. In a later analysis, a clonal expansion index was calculated for each public chain from normalized within-repertoire ranks of inferred template counts. In a later analysis, generation probabilities were computed using a VDJ recombination model fitted to out-of-frame rearrangements, and the results were checked against IGoR. In a later analysis, TCR-TCR, TCR-HLA and TCR-CMV co-occurrence was scored with hypergeometric tests, and a repertoire-size bias correction was applied to TCR pairs. In a later analysis, false discovery rates were estimated by permuting HLA or CMV assignments 20 times. A later analysis grouped co-occurring TCRs with DBSCAN, adding TCRdist sequence similarity when clustering within HLA-allele-positive subsets. For co-occurrence clustering, repertoires with fewer than 30,000 or more than 120,000 public chains were excluded, along with 4 to 6 repertoires with anomalous nucleotide sharing. TCRdb carries this immuneACCESS record with in-frame sequences only. Its versions omit some clonotypes, under half of them owing to an unresolved V gene in the studies checked, with the rest unexplained. From that table come the V and J calls and clone size; the DNA was used to work out D and trimming. This sample is represented by about 130,000 clones; approximately 85% of them were singletons. Roughly 6.7% of the sample rests with the top ten.

Per the germline V gene, MDHEN is the CDR1 and SYDVKM is the CDR2. The CDR3 spans 15 residues, from the cysteine through the phenylalanine. Here the CDR3 DNA is all that survives: 45 bases in frame from base 1. A distance of 15 bases separates the germline ends of V and J, which lose 9 bases and 0 bases respectively. Regarding this clone: This receptor's antigen is unknown. No much larger clone is present one base from it, and per-base qualities are unavailable.

Sequencing was performed on PBMCs. The receptor was isolated from a woman in her twenties or thirties in good health and CMV-seropositive. This chain is built from TRBV28 and TRBJ1-3; TRBD1 is a weak D gene call, 6 bases matching. CDR3 region: CASAGALFSGNTIYF. DNA sequence: TGTGCCAGTGCGGGGGCCCTATTCTCTGGAAACACCATATATTTT.